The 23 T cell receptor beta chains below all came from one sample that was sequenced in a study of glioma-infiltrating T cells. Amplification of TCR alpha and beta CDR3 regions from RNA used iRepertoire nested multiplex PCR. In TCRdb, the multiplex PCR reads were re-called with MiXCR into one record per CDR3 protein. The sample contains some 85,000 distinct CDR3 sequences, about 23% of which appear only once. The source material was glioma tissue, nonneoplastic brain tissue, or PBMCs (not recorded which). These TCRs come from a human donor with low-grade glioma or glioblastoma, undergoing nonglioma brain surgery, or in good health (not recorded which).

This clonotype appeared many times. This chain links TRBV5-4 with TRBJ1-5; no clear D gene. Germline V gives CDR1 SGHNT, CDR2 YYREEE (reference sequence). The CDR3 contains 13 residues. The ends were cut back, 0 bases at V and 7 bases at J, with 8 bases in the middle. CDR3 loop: CASSLDPQQPQHF. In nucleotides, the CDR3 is TGTGCCAGCAGCTTGGACCCCCAGCAGCCCCAGCATTTT.

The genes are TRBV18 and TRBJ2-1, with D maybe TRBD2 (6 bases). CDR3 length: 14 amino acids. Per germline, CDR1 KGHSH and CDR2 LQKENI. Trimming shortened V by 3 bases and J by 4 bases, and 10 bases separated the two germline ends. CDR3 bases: TGTGCCAGCTCACCCGGGACTTTGTACAATGAGCAGTTCTTC. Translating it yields CASSPGTLYNEQFF.

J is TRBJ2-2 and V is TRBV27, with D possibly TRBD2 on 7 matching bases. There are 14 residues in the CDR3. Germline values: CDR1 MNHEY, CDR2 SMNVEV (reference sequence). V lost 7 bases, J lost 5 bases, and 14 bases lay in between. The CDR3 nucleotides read TGTGCCAGCACCGCCGGGGGGCAGACCGGGGAGCTGTTTTTT. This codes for CASTAGGQTGELFF.

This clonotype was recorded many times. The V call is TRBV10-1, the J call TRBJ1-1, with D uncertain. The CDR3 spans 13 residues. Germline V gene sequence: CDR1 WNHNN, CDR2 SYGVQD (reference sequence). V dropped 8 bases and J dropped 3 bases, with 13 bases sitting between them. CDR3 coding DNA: TGCGCCAGCCAAAGTACCCGGGACACTGAAGCTTTCTTT. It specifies CASQSTRDTEAFF.

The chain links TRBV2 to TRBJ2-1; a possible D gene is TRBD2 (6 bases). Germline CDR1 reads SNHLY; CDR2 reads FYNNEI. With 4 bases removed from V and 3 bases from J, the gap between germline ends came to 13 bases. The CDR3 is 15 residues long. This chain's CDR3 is CASSVAGTGYNEQFF. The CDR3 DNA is TGTGCCAGCAGTGTTGCCGGGACTGGCTACAATGAGCAGTTCTTC.

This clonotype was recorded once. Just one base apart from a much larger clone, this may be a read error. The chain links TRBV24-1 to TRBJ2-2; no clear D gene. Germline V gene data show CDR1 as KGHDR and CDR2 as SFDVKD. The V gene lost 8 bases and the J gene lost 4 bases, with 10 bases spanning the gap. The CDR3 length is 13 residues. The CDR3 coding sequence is TGTGCCACCATGGGAAAGGCCACCGGGGAGCTGTTTTTT. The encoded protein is CATMGKATGELFF.

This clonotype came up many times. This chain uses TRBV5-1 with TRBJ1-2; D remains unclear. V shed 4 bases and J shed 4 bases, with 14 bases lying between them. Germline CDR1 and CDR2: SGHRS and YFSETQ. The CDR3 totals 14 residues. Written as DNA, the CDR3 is TGCGCCAGCAGCAAGCTAGCCCTAGGCTATGGCTACACCTTC. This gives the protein CASSKLALGYGYTF. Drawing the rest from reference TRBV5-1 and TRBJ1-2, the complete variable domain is KAGVTQTPRYLIKTRGQQVTLSCSPISGHRSVSWYQQTPGQGLQFLFEYFSETQRNKGNFPGRFSGRQFSNSRSEMNVSTLELGDSALYLCASSKLALGYGYTFGSGTRLTVV.

For the CDR3, the DNA is TGTGCCAGCAGCCCACAGACTAGCGGGGTAGATACGCAGTATTTT. The encoded protein is CASSPQTSGVDTQYF. The chain combines TRBV7-6 with TRBJ2-3, with 11 bases identical to TRBD2. The CDR3 totals 15 residues. V was pared by 5 bases and J by 5 bases, with 6 bases of the junction left unmatched. CDR1 SGHVS and CDR2 FNYEAQ come from the germline V gene.

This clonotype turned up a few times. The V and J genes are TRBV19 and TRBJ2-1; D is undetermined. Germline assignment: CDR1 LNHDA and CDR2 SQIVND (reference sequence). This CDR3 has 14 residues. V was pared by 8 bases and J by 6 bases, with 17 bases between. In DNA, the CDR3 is TGTGCCAGTGGTACTGTGGTTTCCCCCAATGAGCAGTTCTTC. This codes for CASGTVVSPNEQFF.

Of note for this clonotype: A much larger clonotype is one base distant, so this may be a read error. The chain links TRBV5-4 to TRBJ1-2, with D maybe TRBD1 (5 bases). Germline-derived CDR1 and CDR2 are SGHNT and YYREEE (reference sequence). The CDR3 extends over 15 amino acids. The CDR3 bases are TGTGTCAGCAGCTCGGGACCCCAGTCTCACTATGGCTACACCTTC. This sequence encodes CVSSSGPQSHYGYTF.

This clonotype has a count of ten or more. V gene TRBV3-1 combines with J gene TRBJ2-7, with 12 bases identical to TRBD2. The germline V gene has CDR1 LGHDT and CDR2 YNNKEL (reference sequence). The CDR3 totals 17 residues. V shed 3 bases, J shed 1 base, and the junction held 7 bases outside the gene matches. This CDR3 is CASSHTSGTSGSYEQYF. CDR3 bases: TGTGCCAGCAGCCATACCTCCGGGACTAGCGGGTCCTACGAGCAGTACTTC.

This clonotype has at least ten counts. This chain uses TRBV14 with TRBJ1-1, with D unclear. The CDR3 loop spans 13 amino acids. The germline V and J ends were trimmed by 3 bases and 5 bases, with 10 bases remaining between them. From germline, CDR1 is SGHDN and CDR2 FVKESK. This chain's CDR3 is CASSQEWGTEAFF. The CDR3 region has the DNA TGTGCCAGCAGCCAGGAATGGGGAACTGAAGCTTTCTTT.

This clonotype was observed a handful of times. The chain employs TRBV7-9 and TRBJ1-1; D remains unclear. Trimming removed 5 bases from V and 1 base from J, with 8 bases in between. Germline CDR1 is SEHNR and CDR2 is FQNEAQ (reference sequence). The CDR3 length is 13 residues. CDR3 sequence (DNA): TGTGCCAGCAGCGCAGAACAGAACACTGAAGCTTTCTTT. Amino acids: CASSAEQNTEAFF.

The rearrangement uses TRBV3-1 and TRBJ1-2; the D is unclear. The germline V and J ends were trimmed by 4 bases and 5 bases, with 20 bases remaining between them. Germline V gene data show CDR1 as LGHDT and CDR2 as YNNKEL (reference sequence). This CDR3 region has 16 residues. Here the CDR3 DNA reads TGTGCCAGCAGCCGATCGAAGGGATCAGGTCCTTATGGCTACACCTTC. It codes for CASSRSKGSGPYGYTF.

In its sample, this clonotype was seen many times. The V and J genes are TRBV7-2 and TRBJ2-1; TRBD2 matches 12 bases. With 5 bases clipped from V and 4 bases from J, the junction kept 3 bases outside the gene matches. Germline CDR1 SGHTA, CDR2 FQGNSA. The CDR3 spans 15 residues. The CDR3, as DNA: TGTGCCAGCAGCCTAGGGACTAGCGGGTACAATGAGCAGTTCTTC. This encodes CASSLGTSGYNEQFF.

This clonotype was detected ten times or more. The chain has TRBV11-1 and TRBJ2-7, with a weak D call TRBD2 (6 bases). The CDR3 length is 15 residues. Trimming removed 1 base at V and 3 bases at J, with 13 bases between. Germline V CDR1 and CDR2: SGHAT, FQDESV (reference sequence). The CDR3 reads CASSLVAGSSYEQYF. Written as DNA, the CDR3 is TGTGCCAGCAGCTTAGTCGCGGGGAGCAGCTACGAGCAGTACTTC.

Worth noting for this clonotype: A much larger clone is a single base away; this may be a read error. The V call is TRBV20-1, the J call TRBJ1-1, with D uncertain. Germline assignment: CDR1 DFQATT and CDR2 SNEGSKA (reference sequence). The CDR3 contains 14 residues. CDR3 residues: CSARGVGLNTKAFF. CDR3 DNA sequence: TGCAGTGCTAGAGGGGTAGGATTGAACACTAAAGCTTTCTTT.

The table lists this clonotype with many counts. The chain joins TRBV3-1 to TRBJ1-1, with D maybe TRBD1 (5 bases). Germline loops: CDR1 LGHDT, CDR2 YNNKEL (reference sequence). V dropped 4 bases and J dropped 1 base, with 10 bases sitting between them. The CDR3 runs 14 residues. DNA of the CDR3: TGTGCCAGCAGCCGAGGGGTTACGAACACTGAAGCTTTCTTT. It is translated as CASSRGVTNTEAFF.

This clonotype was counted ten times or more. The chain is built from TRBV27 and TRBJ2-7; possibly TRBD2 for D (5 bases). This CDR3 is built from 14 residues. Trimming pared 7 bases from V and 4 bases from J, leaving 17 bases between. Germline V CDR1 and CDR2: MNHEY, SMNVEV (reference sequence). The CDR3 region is CASTTAGKIYEQYF. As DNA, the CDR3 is TGTGCCAGCACCACGGCGGGCAAAATTTACGAGCAGTACTTC.

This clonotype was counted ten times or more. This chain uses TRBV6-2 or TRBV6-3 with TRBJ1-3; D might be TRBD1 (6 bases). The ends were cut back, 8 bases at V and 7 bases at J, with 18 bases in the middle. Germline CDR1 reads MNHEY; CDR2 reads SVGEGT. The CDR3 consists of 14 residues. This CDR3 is CASAIGGVENTIYF. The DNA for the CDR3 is TGTGCCAGCGCCATCGGGGGCGTGGAGAACACCATATATTTT.

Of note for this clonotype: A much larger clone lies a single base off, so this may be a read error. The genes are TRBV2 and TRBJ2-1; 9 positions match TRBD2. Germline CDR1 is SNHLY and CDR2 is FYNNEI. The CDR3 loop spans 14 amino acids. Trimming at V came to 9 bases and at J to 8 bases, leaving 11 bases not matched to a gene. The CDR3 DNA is TGTGCCAGTGAAGAGACCTGGACTAGCGATGAGCAGTTCTTC. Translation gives CASEETWTSDEQFF.

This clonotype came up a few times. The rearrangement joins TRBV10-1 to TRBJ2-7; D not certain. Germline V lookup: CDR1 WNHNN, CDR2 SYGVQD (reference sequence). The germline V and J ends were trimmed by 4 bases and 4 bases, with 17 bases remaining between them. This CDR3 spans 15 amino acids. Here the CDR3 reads CASSARGALGYEQYF. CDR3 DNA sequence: TGCGCCAGCAGTGCCCGAGGTGCCCTGGGTTACGAGCAGTACTTC.

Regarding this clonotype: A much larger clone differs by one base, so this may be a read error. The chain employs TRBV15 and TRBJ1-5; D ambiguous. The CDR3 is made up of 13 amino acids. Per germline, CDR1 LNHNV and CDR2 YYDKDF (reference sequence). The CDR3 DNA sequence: TGTGCCACCAGCGCCCGGATCGATCAGCCCCAGCGTTTT. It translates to CATSARIDQPQRF.